This T cell receptor beta chain originates from a study of cytomegalovirus exposure and HLA in healthy donors. Findings and caveats of the study: It has been reported that TCR beta sequences accurately predicted the HLA-A and HLA-B alleles of most subjects. While the bulk of TCR sequences proved rare, some public TCRs turned up in many donors. Some TCR beta chains (roughly 160 of them) were listed as cytomegalovirus-associated. The authors excluded some V segments, including TRBV6-2 and TRBV6-3, as indistinguishable.

To note about this clone: The target antigen is unknown.

The study ran its PCR with 60 Vbeta and 13 Jbeta primers. Assay: immunoSEQ multiplex PCR; the TCRdb copy retains only in-frame clones and omits some. There are hundreds of thousands of clones in the sample; less than 85% occur only once, and about 0.22% lies in the top ten. The CDR3 is made up of 16 amino acids. Per the germline V gene, CDR1 is MNHEY and CDR2 is SVGAGI. V was clipped by 0 bases and J by 1 base, with 12 bases between them. The chain is built from TRBV6-5 and TRBJ1-1; D is ambiguous. The sequenced sample was PBMCs. The receptor was isolated from a girl under 10 years old in good health and CMV-seronegative. The CDR3 here is CASSYSSFGENTEAFF. CDR3 in DNA: TGTGCCAGCAGTTACTCGAGCTTCGGGGAGAACACTGAAGCTTTCTTT.